The rows below give T cell receptor beta chains drawn from one sample of a study of blood T cell repertoires in COVID-19. Here immunoSEQ multiplex PCR was the method, and the copy in TCRdb shows in-frame clones only, minus some. The sample yields over 150,000 clones, roughly 84% seen once. Sequenced sample: peripheral blood. These receptors were collected from a man aged 45 to 65 with active or convalescent COVID-19. Each CDR3 is given with its conserved first and last residue. Fields, in order: D gene, V gene, clone size, J gene, CDR3 DNA, CDR3 protein. A D gene is named only where the DNA matches it firmly. Size is stated for part of the rows, as once, few or many counts, or as a class when the clone is expanded.

TRBD1,TRBV18,.,TRBJ2-3,TGTGCCAGCTCACCGCAAGGGACAGGACTCACAGATACGCAGTATTTT,CASSPQGTGLTDTQYF
TRBD1,TRBV11-3,.,TRBJ2-2,TGTGCCAGCAGCTTCCGGGACAGGCCCGGGGAGCTGTTTTTT,CASSFRDRPGELFF
.,TRBV5-3,once,TRBJ2-7,TGTGCCAGCGCCGACAGAAGCTGCGAGCAGTACTTC,CASADRSCEQYF
.,TRBV5-8,once,TRBJ2-3,TGTGCCAGCAGCCGCGGGGACTTTACCACAGATACGCAGTATTTT,CASSRGDFTTDTQYF
TRBD1,TRBV29-1,.,TRBJ1-5,TGCAGCGTTAGGGACAGGGAGAATCAGCCCCAGCATTTT,CSVRDRENQPQHF
.,TRBV6-5,.,TRBJ1-1,TGTGCCAGCAGTTACTTACAGGGAATCGAAGCTTTCTTT,CASSYLQGIEAFF
.,TRBV3-1/TRBV3-2,.,TRBJ2-7,TGTGCCAGCAGACCGAGCGGAGCCACCTACGAGCAGTACTTC,CASRPSGATYEQYF
TRBD1,TRBV4-1,.,TRBJ2-6,TGCGCCAGCCGACAGGGACAGGGCTCTGGGGCCAACGTCCTGACTTTC,CASRQGQGSGANVLTF
.,TRBV18,.,TRBJ2-7,TGTGCCAGCTCACCACCGAATAGTCGCGAGCAGTACTTC,CASSPPNSREQYF
.,TRBV10-3,.,TRBJ1-5,TGTGCCATCAGGGTGGACAGAGATCAGCCCCAGCATTTT,CAIRVDRDQPQHF
.,TRBV7-9,.,TRBJ2-1,TGTGCCAGCAGCTTACTACGGCGGGAAATCCCCTACAATGAGCAGTTCTTC,CASSLLRREIPYNEQFF
TRBD2,TRBV24-1,.,TRBJ2-1,TGTGCCACCAGGCCAGCGGGAGAGCGGAATGAGCAGTTCTTC,CATRPAGERNEQFF
.,TRBV5-6,.,TRBJ1-1,TGTGCCAGCAGCTTGCAGGCCTACACTGAAGCTTTCTTT,CASSLQAYTEAFF
TRBD2,TRBV6-1,few,TRBJ2-1,TGTGCCAGCAGTGAAGAGTCCCTAGCGGCGATATACAATGAGCAGTTCTTC,CASSEESLAAIYNEQFF
TRBD2,TRBV4-2,.,TRBJ2-5,TGTGCCAGCAGCCTCCGTCGGAGCGGGGGACCTGGGGAGACCCAGTACTTC,CASSLRRSGGPGETQYF